This T cell receptor (beta chain) originates from a study of blood T cells in healthy people across ages. A second about 6 to 11 cycle PCR used barcoded and J-beta primers. All samples yielded 2.5 million or more CDR3-containing paired-end reads. TCRdb re-called the 5' RACE reads with MiXCR, one entry per CDR3 protein. Seen here are 1.5 million to 2 million distinct CDR3 sequences, about 50% observed once, and the top ten hold less than 2.5%. With 10 bases removed from V and 2 bases from J, the gap between germline ends came to 13 bases. The CDR3 covers 13 residues. The germline gives CDR1 SEHNR, CDR2 FQNEAQ (reference sequence). This clonotype was seen only a few times. What it binds is unknown. Notes on the study in general: Diversity was higher, and naive CD4+ cells more numerous, in long-lived donors than in aged donors.

Each donor's blood draw was approximately 10 milliliters of peripheral blood. The extraction recovered at least 5.5 micrograms of total RNA per sample. The receptor was isolated from a woman aged 35 to 49 in good health. The sample comprised blood. This chain joins TRBV7-9 and TRBJ2-3; D perhaps matches TRBD1 (7 bases). CDR3 in amino acids: CATPGGNTDTQYF. For the CDR3, the DNA is TGTGCCACCCCAGGGGGGAACACAGATACGCAGTATTTT.